This TCR beta chain is drawn from a study of neurological immune-mediated disorders. This clonotype was counted ten times or more. Germline-derived CDR1 and CDR2 are MNHEY and SVGAGI. This CDR3 has 17 amino acids. Deletions cut 2 bases from V and 0 bases from J, with 15 bases between. TCRdb reanalysed the 5' RACE reads using MiXCR and keeps one entry per CDR3 protein. The table has about 87,000 distinct CDR3 sequences, approximately 4% seen once. The sequence came from a woman in her 50s with multiple sclerosis. The sequenced sample consisted of PBMCs. The rearrangement links TRBV6-5 to TRBJ2-3; D remains ambiguous. In DNA form, the CDR3 reads TGTGCCAGCAGTTACGATGGTCGGTCGTCTAGCACAGATACGCAGTATTTT. Encoded protein: CASSYDGRSSSTDTQYF.